The 4 T cell receptor beta chains presented below share a single source sample, sequenced in a study of blood T cell repertoires in COVID-19. The protocol was immunoSEQ multiplex PCR, while the TCRdb copy is restricted to in-frame clones and leaves out a portion. This table holds 200,000 to 300,000 clones, roughly four fifths found once. Source material: peripheral blood. Source of these receptors: a woman aged 70-85 years with acute or convalescent COVID-19.

This clone was seen a single time. The chain recombines TRBV28 with TRBJ2-1, with 7 bases identical to TRBD2. With 5 bases clipped from V and 4 bases from J, the junction kept 5 bases outside the gene matches. Germline loops: CDR1 MDHEN, CDR2 SYDVKM. There are 14 residues in the CDR3. The CDR3 DNA reads TGTGCCAGCAGTAGTACAGCGGGGTACAATGAGCAGTTCTTC. Its translation is CASSSTAGYNEQFF.

Notes on this clone: Germline is not matched at one junction end, which may reflect a read error. The DNA of the CDR3 is TGTGCTAGCAGCTTGGACAGTTCCACAGATACGCAGTATTTT. It yields the protein CASSLDSSTDTQYF. The chain joins TRBV7-7 to TRBJ2-3, with TRBD1 as a possible D gene (6 bases). The germline gives CDR1 SSHAT, CDR2 FNYEAQ (reference sequence). This CDR3 comprises 14 residues.

Regarding this clone: In the same sample, other DNA sequences code for this CDR3. The CDR3 loop is CASSRDRSNQPQHF. Here the CDR3 DNA reads TGTGCCAGCTCACGAGACAGAAGCAATCAGCCCCAGCATTTT. V and J are TRBV18 and TRBJ1-5; TRBD1 might be the D (5 bases). CDR3 length equals 14 residues. The germline V gene encodes CDR1 KGHSH and CDR2 LQKENI. V lost 4 bases and J lost 1, with 8 bases in between.

The rearrangement joins TRBV7-2 to TRBJ1-1; D is perhaps TRBD1 (6 bases). V dropped 3 bases and J dropped 4 bases, with 21 bases sitting between them. CDR3 length: 17 amino acids. Per the germline V gene, CDR1 is SGHTA and CDR2 is FQGNSA. Here the CDR3 reads CASSLSRLGAGATEAFF. The CDR3 DNA sequence: TGTGCCAGCAGCTTGAGCCGGCTGGGGGCGGGGGCCACTGAAGCTTTCTTT.